Following are 32 T cell receptor beta chains from one sample sequenced in a study of T cell responses to AZD1222 COVID-19 vaccine. Data came from immunoSEQ multiplex PCR; TCRdb stores just in-frame clones and leaves some out. Of fewer than 150,000 clones in the sample, about nine tenths were seen once. Here the sequenced sample was peripheral blood, taken 28 days after the second AZD1222 dose. Source of these receptors: an adult who received the AZD1222 COVID-19 vaccine.

V and J are TRBV4-2 and TRBJ2-2, with a weak D call TRBD1 (5 bases). The CDR3 is 15 amino acids. The V end lost 4 bases, the J end lost 7 bases, and 16 bases lay between the germline ends. From germline, CDR1 is LGHNA and CDR2 YNFKEQ. In DNA, the CDR3 is TGTGCCAGCAGCCGCGACAGCGCAAGGGGCGGGGAGCTGTTTTTT. This gives the protein CASSRDSARGGELFF.

This clone was recorded a few times. The sample holds other DNA sequences that translate to the same CDR3. The J gene is TRBJ1-5, the V gene TRBV7-2, with a tentative D call TRBD1 (6 bases). Per the germline V gene, CDR1 is SGHTA and CDR2 is FQGNSA. The V end was cut by 6 bases, the J end by 1 base, with 13 bases between. The CDR3 spans 15 residues. In DNA, the CDR3 is TGTGCCAGCAGTCCTGGGGGGGCAAGCAATCAGCCCCAGCATTTT. As protein: CASSPGGASNQPQHF.

The chain links TRBV6-2 or TRBV6-3 to TRBJ1-5; 11 bases match TRBD1. V shed 5 bases, J shed 10 bases, and the junction held 13 bases outside the gene matches. Germline CDR1 MNHEY, CDR2 SVGEGT. There are 16 residues in the CDR3. Here the CDR3 reads CASSNRDRGNQVPQHF. In DNA, the CDR3 is TGTGCCAGCAGTAACAGGGACAGGGGGAACCAGGTACCCCAGCATTTT.

This sequence joins TRBV28 and TRBJ1-2; TRBD1 agrees at 8 bases. J was trimmed by 6 bases and V by 6 bases; bases with no gene match: 9. Germline CDR1 MDHEN, CDR2 SYDVKM. The CDR3 contains 14 residues. CDR3 sequence: CASRAGGVVDGYTF. DNA for the CDR3: TGTGCCAGCAGAGCAGGGGGCGTAGTTGATGGCTACACCTTC.

This rearrangement joins TRBV28 to TRBJ1-2; D is perhaps TRBD1 (5 bases). V was shortened by 2 bases and J by 5 bases, with 12 bases between the two germline ends. Germline V CDR1 and CDR2: MDHEN, SYDVKM. There are 14 residues in the CDR3. The CDR3 sequence: CASSLIAGYYGYTF. The CDR3 DNA is TGTGCCAGCAGTTTAATCGCAGGGTATTATGGCTACACCTTC.

The rearrangement uses TRBV9 and TRBJ2-1; D remains ambiguous. CDR3 length: 21 amino acids. In germline, CDR1 is SGDLS, CDR2 YYNGEE. Trimming cost V 0 bases and J 0 bases, with 25 bases left between them. The CDR3 nucleotides are TGTGCCAGCAGCGTAGCGACCCGAAGCCGACGAAACTTGAGCTCCTACAATGAGCAGTTCTTC. Its translation: CASSVATRSRRNLSSYNEQFF.

V usage is TRBV9 and J usage is TRBJ2-4; TRBD1 might be the D (5 bases). Germline V lookup: CDR1 SGDLS, CDR2 YYNGEE. V lost 3 bases to trimming and J lost 4 bases, with 8 bases between them. This CDR3 has 13 amino acids. CDR3: CASSATDKNIQYF. The DNA for the CDR3 is TGTGCCAGCAGCGCGACAGATAAAAACATTCAGTACTTC.

The chain has TRBV18 and TRBJ2-2; D is ambiguous. CDR3 length: 15 amino acids. V was shortened by 2 bases and J by 9 bases, with 16 bases between the two germline ends. CDR1 is KGHSH, CDR2 LQKENI, per germline. The CDR3 region has the DNA TGTGCCAGCTCACCAATAGACGGATTTGTCCGGGAGCTGTTTTTT. Its protein is CASSPIDGFVRELFF.

The rearrangement links TRBV29-1 to TRBJ2-1, with D perhaps matching TRBD1 or TRBD2 (6 bases each). Looked up from germline, CDR1 is SQVTM and CDR2 is ANQGSEA. The CDR3 is made up of 11 amino acids. V was trimmed by 6 bases and J by 7 bases, leaving 10 bases between them. The CDR3 reads CSVGGLNEQFF. The CDR3 nucleotides are TGCAGCGTAGGGGGGCTTAATGAGCAGTTCTTC.

This sequence joins TRBV5-4 and TRBJ1-4, with a weak D call TRBD1 (6 bases). V dropped 4 bases and J dropped 0 bases, with 19 bases sitting between them. Germline loops: CDR1 SGHNT, CDR2 YYREEE (reference sequence). CDR3 length: 18 residues. CDR3 DNA sequence: TGTGCCAGCAGCCTGGGGGGCTCCTGGAGTGCAACTAATGAAAAACTGTTTTTT. This sequence encodes CASSLGGSWSATNEKLFF. Full variable domain (missing parts from reference TRBV5-4 and TRBJ1-4): ETGVTQSPTHLIKTRGQQVTLRCSSQSGHNTVSWYQQALGQGPQFIFQYYREEENGRGNFPPRFSGLQFPNYSSELNVNALELDDSALYLCASSLGGSWSATNEKLFFGSGTQLSVL.

The genes are TRBV5-4 and TRBJ1-2, with unresolved D. Germline CDR1 and CDR2: SGHNT and YYREEE (reference sequence). CDR3 length: 14 amino acids. The germline V and J ends were trimmed by 4 bases and 5 bases, with 15 bases remaining between them. CDR3: CASSVGFRGYGYTF. CDR3 bases: TGTGCCAGCAGCGTCGGGTTTCGGGGATATGGCTACACCTTC.

The chain employs TRBV10-1 and TRBJ2-1; D gene uncertain. This CDR3 has 15 amino acids. Germline V gene sequence: CDR1 WNHNN, CDR2 SYGVQD (reference sequence). V was trimmed by 0 bases and J by 6 bases, leaving 12 bases between them. The CDR3 is CASSESSRRSNEQFF. In nucleotides, the CDR3 is TGCGCCAGCAGTGAGTCTAGTAGGCGCTCCAATGAGCAGTTCTTC.

This clone was recorded only once. The same CDR3 is also encoded by other DNA sequences in this sample. The rearrangement joins TRBV7-9 to TRBJ1-6; no reliable D call. There are 14 residues in the CDR3. Germline assignment: CDR1 SEHNR and CDR2 FQNEAQ (reference sequence). V was pared by 5 bases and J by 7 bases, with 12 bases between. This CDR3 is CASSPGRSNSPLHF. The CDR3 DNA reads TGTGCCAGCAGCCCGGGCCGCTCCAATTCACCCCTCCACTTT.

The chain recombines TRBV27 with TRBJ1-4, with 9 positions matching TRBD1. Germline-derived CDR1 and CDR2 are MNHEY and SMNVEV (reference sequence). The V segment lost 6 bases and the J segment 6 bases; nucleotides outside the gene matches: 8. The CDR3 runs 15 residues. The CDR3 region is CASSLRGTGYEKLFF. CDR3 bases: TGTGCCAGCAGCTTGCGCGGGACAGGGTATGAAAAACTGTTTTTT.

The chain carries TRBV5-1 and TRBJ1-2; possibly TRBD1 for D (6 bases). Germline loops: CDR1 SGHRS, CDR2 YFSETQ. Trimming stripped 4 bases from V and 4 bases from J, with 14 bases between. CDR3 length: 14 amino acids. This CDR3 reads CASSPDGTPYGYTF. In nucleotides, the CDR3 is TGCGCCAGCAGCCCCGACGGGACACCCTATGGCTACACCTTC. The variable domain in full, completed from reference TRBV5-1 and TRBJ1-2, reads KAGVTQTPRYLIKTRGQQVTLSCSPISGHRSVSWYQQTPGQGLQFLFEYFSETQRNKGNFPGRFSGRQFSNSRSEMNVSTLELGDSALYLCASSPDGTPYGYTFGSGTRLTVV.

This chain uses TRBV18 with TRBJ1-1; possible D gene TRBD1, 5 bases. CDR1 and CDR2 (germline): KGHSH, LQKENI. The CDR3 is 13 residues long. Trimming took 4 bases from V and 3 from J, leaving 9 bases between them. This CDR3 reads CASSLGGDTEAFF. The CDR3 nucleotides are TGTGCCAGCTCACTCGGAGGGGACACTGAAGCTTTCTTT.

V is TRBV10-2 and J is TRBJ1-1; 10 bases are a match to TRBD1. The CDR3 is 14 amino acids. Germline V CDR1 and CDR2: WSHSY, SAAADI. V gave up 6 bases and J gave up 4 bases; unmatched junction bases: 5. The CDR3 protein is CASRETGGGTEAFF. CDR3 nucleotides: TGCGCCAGCAGGGAGACAGGGGGCGGCACTGAAGCTTTCTTT.

The CDR3 is CASGVGIQVNTEAFF. The CDR3 region has the DNA TGTGCCAGCGGAGTGGGTATACAGGTGAACACTGAAGCTTTCTTT. The chain combines TRBV6-5 with TRBJ1-1, with D possibly TRBD1 on 5 matching bases. Per the germline V gene, CDR1 is MNHEY and CDR2 is SVGAGI. The ends were cut back, 8 bases at V and 0 bases at J, with 16 bases in the middle. This CDR3 is built from 15 residues.

The rearrangement links TRBV10-3 to TRBJ1-5, with D perhaps TRBD1 (6 bases). This CDR3 has 13 amino acids. Trimming took 6 bases from V and 3 from J, leaving 9 bases between them. The V gene's germline CDR1 is ENHRY and CDR2 SYGVKD. The CDR3 bases are TGTGCCATCAGAGACAGGATCAATCAGCCCCAGCATTTT. Translating it yields CAIRDRINQPQHF.

This clone has just a few counts. J is TRBJ2-1 and V is TRBV6-5; 9 bases match TRBD2. CDR1 and CDR2 from the germline V gene are MNHEY and SVGAGI. V lost 2 bases, J lost 5 bases, and 7 bases stayed unmatched. The CDR3 runs 16 residues. CDR3 nucleotides: TGTGCCAGCAGTTACCGGGCTAGCGGGACCCACAATGAGCAGTTCTTC. Amino acid sequence: CASSYRASGTHNEQFF.

The CDR3 nucleotides read TGCGCCAGCAGCCAAGTCCCGGGACAGGGGAGCCCGGACACTGAAGCTTTCTTT. It is translated as CASSQVPGQGSPDTEAFF. The V and J genes are TRBV4-1 and TRBJ1-1, with TRBD1 identical over 10 bases. With V trimmed by 1 base and J by 3 bases, 11 bases remained unmatched. The CDR3 has 18 residues. CDR1 MGHRA and CDR2 YSYEKL come from the germline V gene.

This clone showed up just once. The genes are TRBV27 and TRBJ2-1; 7 positions agree with TRBD2. Germline CDR1 MNHEY, CDR2 SMNVEV (reference sequence). CDR3 length: 17 residues. Trimming cost V 5 bases and J 0 bases; bases outside gene matches: 10. CDR3 amino acids: CASSPKSLASSYNEQFF. The CDR3 coding sequence is TGTGCCAGCAGTCCGAAATCACTAGCGAGCTCCTACAATGAGCAGTTCTTC.

The V gene is TRBV2, the J gene TRBJ1-5; D possibly corresponds to TRBD1 (6 bases). This CDR3 has 14 residues. CDR1 and CDR2 (germline): SNHLY, FYNNEI. V lost 6 bases and J lost 2, with 11 bases in between. CDR3 protein: CASRGGRGNQPQHF. Here the CDR3 DNA reads TGTGCCAGCAGGGGGGGCAGGGGCAATCAGCCCCAGCATTTT.

This chain connects TRBV27 to TRBJ2-7, with no clear D. Per the germline V gene, CDR1 is MNHEY and CDR2 is SMNVEV (reference sequence). This CDR3 is built from 11 residues. V lost 3 bases, J lost 5 bases, and 5 bases lay in between. Written as DNA, the CDR3 is TGTGCCAGCAGTTTTTTGAACGAGCAGTACTTC. It translates to CASSFLNEQYF.

The chain is built from TRBV12-3 or TRBV12-4 and TRBJ2-7; D gene uncertain. There are 13 residues in the CDR3. The V gene lost 3 bases and the J gene lost 7 bases, with 13 bases spanning the gap. CDR3 region: CASSLGNFGEQYF. The CDR3 coding sequence is TGTGCCAGCAGTTTGGGGAATTTTGGGGAGCAGTACTTC.

A single count supports this clone. The J gene is TRBJ1-3, the V gene TRBV18; D is unresolved. The CDR3 is 16 residues long. V lost 6 bases and J 0 bases, leaving 15 bases between the germline ends. Germline CDR1 and CDR2: KGHSH and LQKENI. Written as DNA, the CDR3 is TGTGCCAGCTCCTCTTCTCAGCCTGACTCTGGAAACACCATATATTTT. Translating it yields CASSSSQPDSGNTIYF.

This rearrangement joins TRBV19 to TRBJ1-5; perhaps TRBD1 as D (6 bases). CDR3 size: 17 residues. Per the germline V gene, CDR1 is LNHDA and CDR2 is SQIVND (reference sequence). The V end was cut by 10 bases, the J end by 4 bases, with 26 bases between. The CDR3 spells CATFPWAGDEGNQPQHF. In DNA, the CDR3 is TGTGCCACCTTCCCGTGGGCAGGGGACGAAGGAAATCAGCCCCAGCATTTT. Drawing the rest from reference TRBV19 and TRBJ1-5, the complete variable domain is DGGITQSPKYLFRKEGQNVTLSCEQNLNHDAMYWYRQDPGQGLRLIYYSQIVNDFQKGDIAEGYSVSREKKESFPLTVTSAQKNPTAFYLCATFPWAGDEGNQPQHFGDGTRLSIL.

The chain employs TRBV5-1 and TRBJ1-2, with unresolved D. This CDR3 comprises 15 residues. CDR1 and CDR2 (germline): SGHRS, YFSETQ. The V end was cut by 0 bases, the J end by 8 bases, with 17 bases between. DNA of the CDR3: TGCGCCAGCAGCTTGGCCAGTGGCAGGCCCTTAGGCTACACCTTC. Protein product: CASSLASGRPLGYTF.

The V call is TRBV6-5, the J call TRBJ1-2, with a tentative D call TRBD1 (6 bases). This CDR3 comprises 13 residues. CDR1 is MNHEY and CDR2 is SVGAGI in the germline V gene. The ends were cut back, 5 bases at V and 4 bases at J, with 11 bases in the middle. DNA for the CDR3: TGTGCCAGCAGTACACAGGGTAGCTATGGCTACACCTTC. Translated, it gives CASSTQGSYGYTF.

The chain combines TRBV5-8 with TRBJ2-1, with D maybe TRBD1 (6 bases). V was shortened by 1 base and J by 2 bases, with 10 bases between the two germline ends. Germline values: CDR1 SGHTS, CDR2 YDEGEE. The CDR3 length is 15 residues. The CDR3 DNA reads as TGTGCCAGCAGCTTGAACAGGGTAGCCTACAATGAGCAGTTCTTC. This sequence encodes CASSLNRVAYNEQFF.

The chain recombines TRBV6-1 with TRBJ1-2; D is undetermined. This CDR3 region has 13 residues. The germline CDR1 and CDR2 sequences are MNHNS and SASEGT. V lost 1 base to trimming and J lost 2 bases, with 5 bases between them. As DNA, the CDR3 is TGTGCCAGCAGTGAAGGGGTGAACTATGGCTACACCTTC. It specifies CASSEGVNYGYTF.

The chain links TRBV27 to TRBJ2-3; 12 nucleotides line up with TRBD1. Germline CDR1 and CDR2: MNHEY and SMNVEV (reference sequence). Unmatched junction bases numbered 4, after V lost 5 bases and J lost 4 bases. The CDR3 spans 15 residues. The CDR3 protein is CASSPRDRGPDTQYF. For the CDR3, the DNA is TGTGCCAGCAGTCCTCGGGACAGGGGGCCAGATACGCAGTATTTT.